This passage covers 21 T cell receptor beta chains from one sample sequenced in a study of metastatic and nonmetastatic thyroid tumors. Patients underwent thyroid surgery, and none had received any treatment before it. TCRdb re-analyzed the PCR reads using MiXCR. The sample has approximately 70,000 clones; just over 4% are singletons. Input material: blood. Every receptor here comes from a female donor with papillary thyroid cancer or a benign thyroid nodule (not recorded which). Some clones in this sample may be carry-over from other donors' samples.

There are many counts of this clone. J is TRBJ2-1 and V is TRBV11-2; 9 nucleotides match TRBD2. Germline V CDR1 and CDR2: SGHAT, FQNNGV. Trimming at V came to 7 bases and at J to 6 bases, leaving 7 bases not matched to a gene. This CDR3 has 14 residues. CDR3 nucleotides: TGTGCCAGCACCCTAAGGACTAGCGTCAATGAGCAGTTCTTC. The encoded protein is CASTLRTSVNEQFF.

The chain uses TRBV28 and TRBJ2-7; D possibly corresponds to TRBD2 (5 bases). The germline V gene encodes CDR1 MDHEN and CDR2 SYDVKM. V was pared by 5 bases and J by 6 bases, with 23 bases between. The CDR3 contains 16 residues. The CDR3 bases are TGTGCCAGCAGTCCTTCTAACCGGGAATGTAAAGCCGAGCAGTACTTC. Translating gives CASSPSNRECKAEQYF. Full variable domain (remainder filled in from reference TRBV28 and TRBJ2-7): DVKVTQSSRYLVKRTGEKVFLECVQDMDHENMFWYRQDPGLGLRLIYFSYDVKMKEKGDIPEGYSVSREKKERFSLILESASTNQTSMYLCASSPSNRECKAEQYFGPGTRLTVT.

Only a few counts were recorded for this clone. The chain links TRBV7-2 to TRBJ1-5; D ambiguous. V was pared by 5 bases and J by 1 base, with 6 bases between. This CDR3 has 13 residues. Germline V gives CDR1 SGHTA, CDR2 FQGNSA. Here the CDR3 reads CASSRASNQPQHF. The CDR3 nucleotides read TGTGCCAGCAGCCGGGCGAGCAATCAGCCCCAGCATTTT.

This clone was counted between two and nine times. The chain employs TRBV27 and TRBJ1-2; 9 bases align to TRBD1. This CDR3 has 14 residues. CDR1 and CDR2 from the germline V gene are MNHEY and SMNVEV (reference sequence). V gave up 4 bases and J gave up 8 bases; unmatched junction bases: 8. The CDR3 sequence: CASSSGQGSGGYTF. The DNA for the CDR3 is TGTGCCAGCAGTTCGGGACAGGGATCGGGGGGCTACACCTTC.

This clone showed up just a few times. The chain joins TRBV5-1 to TRBJ2-2, with TRBD1 identical over 9 bases. There are 17 residues in the CDR3. V was clipped by 0 bases and J by 3 bases; unmatched bases: 6. Germline assignment: CDR1 SGHRS and CDR2 YFSETQ. Here the CDR3 reads CASSLGRGQGDTGELFF. For the CDR3, the DNA is TGCGCCAGCAGCTTGGGGAGGGGACAGGGAGACACCGGGGAGCTGTTTTTT.

As concerns this clone: Since a much larger clone is just one base distant, this may be a read error. CDR3 coding DNA: TGCTCCAGCAGGCAGCTTCAGGGGAGCCAAGAGACCCAGTACTTC. This gives the protein CSSRQLQGSQETQYF. The V gene is TRBV4-1, the J gene TRBJ2-5; D perhaps matches TRBD1 (6 bases). The CDR3 has 15 residues. Germline assignment: CDR1 MGHRA and CDR2 YSYEKL.

This clone came up many times. The chain couples TRBV11-3 to TRBJ2-5; D gene unclear. Germline CDR1 and CDR2: SGHNT and YENEEA. V lost 0 bases and J lost 0, with 5 bases in between. This CDR3 has 14 amino acids. DNA of the CDR3: TGTGCCAGCAGCTTAGAACCAAACCAAGAGACCCAGTACTTC. This encodes CASSLEPNQETQYF.

The chain uses TRBV6-1 and TRBJ2-3; 12 nucleotides line up with TRBD2. The junction had 5 bases not matched to a gene; V was cut back by 2 bases and J by 5 bases. The CDR3 loop spans 16 amino acids. In germline, CDR1 is MNHNS, CDR2 SASEGT. The CDR3, as DNA: TGTGCCAGCAGTGAACTAGCGGGAGGGGGAGTAGATACGCAGTATTTT. Protein product: CASSELAGGGVDTQYF.

The rearrangement uses TRBV6-2 or TRBV6-3 and TRBJ2-2, with D perhaps TRBD1 or TRBD2 (6 bases each). With 5 bases removed from V and 7 bases from J, the gap between germline ends came to 8 bases. The CDR3 covers 12 residues. Germline V CDR1 and CDR2: MNHEY, SVGEGT. The CDR3 DNA reads as TGTGCCAGCAGTAGGGGGGACGGGGAGCTGTTTTTT. Translating gives CASSRGDGELFF.

In its sample, this clone was seen many times. The chain couples TRBV12-3 or TRBV12-4 to TRBJ2-1; 10 bases are shared with TRBD2. Trimming cost V 5 bases and J 7 bases; bases outside gene matches: 8. This CDR3 comprises 15 residues. CDR3 nucleotide sequence: TGTGCCAGCAGTCACGCTAGCGGGGGCTATAATGAGCAGTTCTTC. This codes for CASSHASGGYNEQFF.

This clone was seen repeatedly, ten times or more. The chain joins TRBV2 to TRBJ1-5; TRBD1 might be the D (6 bases). Germline loops: CDR1 SNHLY, CDR2 FYNNEI. V lost 6 bases and J 7 bases, leaving 13 bases between the germline ends. The CDR3 is made up of 13 amino acids. CDR3 DNA sequence: TGTGCCAGCAGACTACAGGGTAGGCAGCCCCAGCATTTT. As protein: CASRLQGRQPQHF.

This clone was recorded at least ten times. This chain links TRBV6-4 with TRBJ2-1; weak D call: TRBD2 (7 bases). The CDR3 runs to 16 residues. Deletions cut 6 bases from V and 6 bases from J, with 21 bases between. Germline loops: CDR1 MRHNA, CDR2 SNTAGT. The DNA of the CDR3 is TGTGCCAGCAGCGTCGGGGGGCTAGCGGAACGCAATGAGCAGTTCTTC. Protein sequence: CASSVGGLAERNEQFF.

This clone was seen more than once but under ten times. A much bigger clone sits one base away, suggesting this may be a read error. The chain links TRBV7-8 to TRBJ1-1; possibly TRBD1 for D (5 bases). Germline loops: CDR1 SGHVS, CDR2 FQNEAQ. The CDR3 spans 14 residues. The CDR3, as DNA: TGTGCCAGCAGCGACCAGGGTTCGAACACTGAAGATTTCTTT. It translates to CASSDQGSNTEDFF.

This clone was seen ten or more times. Other DNA sequences in this specimen translate into the identical CDR3. The J gene is TRBJ2-7, the V gene TRBV9; the D call may be TRBD1 or TRBD2 (5 bases each). This CDR3 spans 15 amino acids. Germline CDR1 SGDLS, CDR2 YYNGEE. The V and J ends lost 4 bases and 2 bases respectively, with 16 bases between them. DNA of the CDR3: TGTGCCAGCAGCCCGTTCCGGGACCGGCCCTACGAGCAGTACTTC. Its translation: CASSPFRDRPYEQYF. The full variable domain, its missing parts supplied by reference TRBV9 and TRBJ2-7, is DSGVTQTPKHLITATGQRVTLRCSPRSGDLSVYWYQQSLDQGLQFLIQYYNGEERAKGNILERFSAQQFPDLHSELNLSSLELGDSALYFCASSPFRDRPYEQYFGPGTRLTVT.

This chain links TRBV6-1 with TRBJ2-1, with 13 positions matching TRBD2. This CDR3 region has 15 residues. V dropped 5 bases and J dropped 7; count of bases not matched to a gene: 5. Germline loops: CDR1 MNHNS, CDR2 SASEGT. CDR3 protein: CASSTSGRAMNEQFF. The CDR3 DNA reads TGTGCCAGCAGTACTAGCGGGAGGGCTATGAATGAGCAGTTCTTC.

This clone was counted ten times or more. This sequence joins TRBV27 and TRBJ2-7; weak D call: TRBD2 (6 bases). The CDR3 has 17 amino acids. Trimming took 2 bases from V and 2 from J, leaving 19 bases between them. Germline CDR1 is MNHEY and CDR2 is SMNVEV (reference sequence). The CDR3: CASSLRGGPGGTYEQYF. The CDR3 DNA follows: TGTGCCAGCAGTTTACGTGGGGGTCCTGGCGGGACCTACGAGCAGTACTTC.

This clone was detected only a few times. At one end, the junction sequence differs from germline, possibly due to a read error. V gene TRBV12-5 combines with J gene TRBJ2-2, with 10 positions matching TRBD1. The CDR3 is 16 residues long. Germline CDR1 LGHNT, CDR2 FRNRAP. The CDR3 DNA reads TGTGCTCGTGGCCAAGGGACAGGGGACCTGACCGGGGAGCTGTTTTTT. This sequence encodes CARGQGTGDLTGELFF.

This clone was seen a handful of times. One junction end does not reproduce the germline sequence, and a read error may be involved. Other DNA sequences of this sample code for an identical CDR3. V is TRBV27 and J is TRBJ2-5; unclear D gene. Per germline, CDR1 MNHEY and CDR2 SMNVEV (reference sequence). This CDR3 region has 14 residues. CDR3 nucleotide sequence: TGCGCCAGCAGTTTAGAACTACGCGGAGAGACCCAGTACTTC. Its protein is CASSLELRGETQYF.

This clone came up many times. The CDR3 reads CSASAVNTEAFF. The DNA for the CDR3 is TGCAGTGCCAGCGCGGTGAACACTGAAGCTTTCTTT. The V call is TRBV20-1, the J call TRBJ1-1, with no clear D. With 6 bases removed from V and 0 bases from J, the gap between germline ends came to 8 bases. CDR1 and CDR2 (germline): DFQATT, SNEGSKA (reference sequence). The CDR3 extends over 12 amino acids.

This clone was seen a handful of times. This may come from a read error, since a much larger clone is one base off. The conserved phenylalanine or tryptophan is not found at the CDR3 terminus, so this likely reflects a read error. The chain has TRBV10-3 and TRBJ2-3; weak D call: TRBD1 (5 bases). Germline V gene data show CDR1 as ENHRY and CDR2 as SYGVKD. The CDR3 is made up of 12 amino acids. The ends were cut back, 8 bases at V and 4 bases at J, with 10 bases in the middle. CDR3 residues: CAIAQGSDTQYL. The CDR3 DNA reads TGTGCCATCGCGCAGGGCTCAGATACGCAGTATCTT.

The sample holds many counts of this clone. J is TRBJ1-6 and V is TRBV30, with D unclear. CDR1 GTSNPN and CDR2 SVGIG come from the germline V gene (reference sequence). V shed 5 bases and J shed 10 bases, with 18 bases lying between them. The CDR3 has 14 amino acids. The CDR3 region has the DNA TGTGCCTGGGGGTGGGAGGGTCTTGGATCACCCCTCCACTTT. This codes for CAWGWEGLGSPLHF.